The present T cell receptor (beta chain) was sequenced within a study of cytomegalovirus exposure and HLA in healthy donors. With 60 Vbeta and 13 Jbeta primers, the PCR was carried out. This table comes from immunoSEQ multiplex PCR, and its TCRdb copy is limited to in-frame clones, with some not included. Here the sample spans about 170,000 clones, 55% to 65% being singletons. A word on this clone: The antigen remains undetermined. This CDR3 is also generated by other DNA sequences in the sample.

Findings of the study overall: Exclusion as indistinguishable affected some V segments, including TRBV6-2 and TRBV6-3.

Germline V gene data show CDR1 as GTSNPN and CDR2 as SVGIG (reference sequence). CDR3 length equals 13 residues. The ends were cut back, 3 bases at V and 4 bases at J, with 10 bases in the middle. This clonotype was sampled from a man aged 40-50 years in good health and CMV-seronegative. Sequencing was performed on PBMCs. The chain carries TRBV30 and TRBJ1-5; D not resolved. CDR3 sequence: CAWSLSENQPQHF. In DNA, the CDR3 is TGTGCCTGGAGCCTAAGCGAAAATCAGCCCCAGCATTTT.